Listed below are T cell receptor beta chains from one sample, sequenced in a study of vaccination effects on CD4 cells after COVID-19. These receptors have no identified antigens. Repertoires were generated with immunoSEQ multiplex PCR, while TCRdb's copy carries only in-frame clones and drops some. In the table there are approximately 37,000 clones, around two thirds of which are singletons. Sequencing used CD4+ T cells from PBMCs cultured without peptide, obtained after COVID-19 vaccination. These receptor sequences come from a human donor who received a COVID-19 vaccine. The CDR3 runs from the conserved cysteine through the conserved F or W. Each record gives: clone size, D gene, J gene, V gene, CDR3 protein, CDR3 DNA. D genes are given only for firm matches. Not all rows give a size; the values are once, few, many and, for expanded clones, a class.

abundance: .; d_gene: .; j_gene: TRBJ2-2; v_gene: TRBV6-5; CDR3aa: CASSPSWYTGELFF; CDR3nt: TGTGCCAGCAGTCCCAGCTGGTACACCGGGGAGCTGTTTTTT
abundance: .; d_gene: .; j_gene: TRBJ2-7; v_gene: TRBV12-3/TRBV12-4; CDR3aa: CASGLGDEQYF; CDR3nt: TGTGCCAGCGGGTTGGGAGACGAGCAGTACTTC
abundance: .; d_gene: .; j_gene: TRBJ1-1; v_gene: TRBV7-9; CDR3aa: CASSSTAGNTEAFF; CDR3nt: TGTGCCAGCAGCTCGACGGCGGGAAACACTGAAGCTTTCTTT
abundance: few; d_gene: TRBD1; j_gene: TRBJ1-6; v_gene: TRBV18; CDR3aa: CASSPGTGDNSPLHF; CDR3nt: TGTGCCAGCTCACCCGGGACAGGGGATAATTCACCCCTCCACTTT
abundance: .; d_gene: .; j_gene: TRBJ2-5; v_gene: TRBV10-1; CDR3aa: CASSATLQETQYF; CDR3nt: TGCGCCAGCAGTGCGACACTCCAAGAGACCCAGTACTTC
abundance: .; d_gene: .; j_gene: TRBJ2-3; v_gene: TRBV13; CDR3aa: CASSQPWGTSSTDTQYF; CDR3nt: TGTGCCAGCAGCCAACCCTGGGGAACCTCTAGCACAGATACGCAGTATTTT
abundance: once; d_gene: .; j_gene: TRBJ1-1; v_gene: TRBV5-1; CDR3aa: CASSFLGPVPFTLMNTEAFF; CDR3nt: TGCGCCAGCAGCTTCCTCGGCCCCGTCCCCTTTACCTTGATGAACACTGAAGCTTTCTTT
abundance: .; d_gene: TRBD2; j_gene: TRBJ2-5; v_gene: TRBV5-1; CDR3aa: CASSPTSGGARETQYF; CDR3nt: TGCGCCAGCAGCCCGACTAGCGGGGGGGCCAGAGAGACCCAGTACTTC
abundance: .; d_gene: .; j_gene: TRBJ2-7; v_gene: TRBV6-1; CDR3aa: CASSESLNSYEQYF; CDR3nt: TGTGCCAGCAGTGAATCGTTAAACTCCTACGAGCAGTACTTC
abundance: few; d_gene: TRBD1; j_gene: TRBJ1-6; v_gene: TRBV5-1; CDR3aa: CASSFDRGHSPLHF; CDR3nt: TGCGCCAGCAGCTTCGACAGGGGGCATTCACCCCTCCACTTT
abundance: .; d_gene: .; j_gene: TRBJ1-3; v_gene: TRBV28; CDR3aa: CASSSLAAGNTIYF; CDR3nt: TGTGCCAGCAGTTCCCTAGCAGCTGGAAACACCATATATTTT